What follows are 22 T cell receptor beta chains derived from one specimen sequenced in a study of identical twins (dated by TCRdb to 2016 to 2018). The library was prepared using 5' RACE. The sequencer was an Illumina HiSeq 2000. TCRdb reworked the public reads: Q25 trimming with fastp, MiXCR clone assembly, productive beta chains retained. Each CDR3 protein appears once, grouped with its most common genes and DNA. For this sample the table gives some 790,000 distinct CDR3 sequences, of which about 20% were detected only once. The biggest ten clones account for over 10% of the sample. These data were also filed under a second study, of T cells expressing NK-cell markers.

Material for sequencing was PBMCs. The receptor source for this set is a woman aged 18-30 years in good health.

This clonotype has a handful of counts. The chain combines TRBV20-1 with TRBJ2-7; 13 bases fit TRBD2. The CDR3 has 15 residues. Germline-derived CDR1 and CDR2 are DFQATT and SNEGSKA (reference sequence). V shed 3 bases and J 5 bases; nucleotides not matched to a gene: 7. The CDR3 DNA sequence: TGCAGTGCTAGGCAACTAGCGGGAGGGCCAAACGAGCAGTACTTC. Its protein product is CSARQLAGGPNEQYF.

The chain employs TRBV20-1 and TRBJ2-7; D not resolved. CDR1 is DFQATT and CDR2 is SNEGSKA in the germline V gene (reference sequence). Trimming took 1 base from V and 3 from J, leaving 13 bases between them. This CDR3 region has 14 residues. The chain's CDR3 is CSARGETQNYEQYF. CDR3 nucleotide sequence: TGCAGTGCTAGAGGCGAGACACAGAACTACGAGCAGTACTTC.

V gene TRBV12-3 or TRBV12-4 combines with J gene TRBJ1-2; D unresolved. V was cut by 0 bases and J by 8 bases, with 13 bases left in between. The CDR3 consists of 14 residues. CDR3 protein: CASSLAPRAEGYTF. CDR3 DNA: TGTGCCAGCAGTTTAGCGCCAAGGGCGGAGGGCTACACCTTC.

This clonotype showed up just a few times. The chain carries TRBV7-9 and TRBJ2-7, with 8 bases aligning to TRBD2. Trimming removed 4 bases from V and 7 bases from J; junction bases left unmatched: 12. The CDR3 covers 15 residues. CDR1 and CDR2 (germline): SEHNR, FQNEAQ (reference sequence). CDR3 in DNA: TGTGCCAGCAGCTCCCGTGGAGCGGGAGTGTTTGAGCAGTACTTC. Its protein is CASSSRGAGVFEQYF. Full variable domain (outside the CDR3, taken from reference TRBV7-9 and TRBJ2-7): DTGVSQNPRHKITKRGQNVTFRCDPISEHNRLYWYRQTLGQGPEFLTYFQNEAQLEKSRLLSDRFSAERPKGSFSTLEIQRTEQGDSAMYLCASSSRGAGVFEQYFGPGTRLTVT.

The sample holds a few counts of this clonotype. CDR3 protein: CASSFSRGVSYNEQFF. CDR3 nucleotide sequence: TGCGCCAGCAGCTTCTCCCGGGGGGTCTCCTACAATGAGCAGTTCTTC. The rearrangement links TRBV5-1 to TRBJ2-1; the match to TRBD2 covers 7 bases. Germline V gene sequence: CDR1 SGHRS, CDR2 YFSETQ. The CDR3 sequence is 16 residues long. The trim removed 2 bases at V and 0 bases at J, leaving 5 bases unmatched.

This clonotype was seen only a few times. The CDR3 coding sequence is TGTGCCAGCTCACCCGTCTGGGTAGATCAGCCCCAGCATTTT. This sequence encodes CASSPVWVDQPQHF. The chain carries TRBV18 and TRBJ1-5; D gene ambiguous. The CDR3 runs 14 residues. From germline, CDR1 is KGHSH and CDR2 LQKENI. V gave up 3 bases and J gave up 5 bases, with 11 bases separating them.

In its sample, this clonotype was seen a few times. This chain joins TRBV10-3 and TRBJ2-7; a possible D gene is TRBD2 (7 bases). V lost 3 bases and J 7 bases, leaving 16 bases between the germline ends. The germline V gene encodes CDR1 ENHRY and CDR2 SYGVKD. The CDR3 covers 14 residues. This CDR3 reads CAISDPRGGREQYF. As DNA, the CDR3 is TGTGCCATCAGTGACCCGAGGGGGGGCCGGGAGCAGTACTTC.

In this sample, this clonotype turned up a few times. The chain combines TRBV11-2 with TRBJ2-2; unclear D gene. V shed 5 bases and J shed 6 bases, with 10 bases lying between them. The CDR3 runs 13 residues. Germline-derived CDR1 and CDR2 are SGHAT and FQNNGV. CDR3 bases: TGTGCCAGCAGCCAACTAAAGGCCGGGGAGCTGTTTTTT. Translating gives CASSQLKAGELFF.

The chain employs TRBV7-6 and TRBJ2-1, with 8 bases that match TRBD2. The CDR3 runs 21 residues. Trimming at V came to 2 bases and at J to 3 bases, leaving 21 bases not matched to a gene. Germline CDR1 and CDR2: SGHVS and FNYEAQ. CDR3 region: CASSLLPSGTSSPDYYNEQFF. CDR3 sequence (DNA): TGTGCCAGCAGCTTACTTCCGTCCGGGACTAGTAGTCCGGACTACTACAATGAGCAGTTCTTC.

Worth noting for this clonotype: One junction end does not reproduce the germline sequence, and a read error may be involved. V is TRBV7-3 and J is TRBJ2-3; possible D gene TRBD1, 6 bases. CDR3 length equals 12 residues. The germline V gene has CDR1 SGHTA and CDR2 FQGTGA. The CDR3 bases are TGTGCCAGCAGCTTAGGCAGGGGTACGAAGTATTTT. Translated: CASSLGRGTKYF.

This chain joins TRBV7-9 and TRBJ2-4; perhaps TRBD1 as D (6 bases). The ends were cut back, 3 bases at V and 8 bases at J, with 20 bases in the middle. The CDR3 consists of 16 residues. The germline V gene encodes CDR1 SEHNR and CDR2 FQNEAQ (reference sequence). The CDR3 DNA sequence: TGTGCCAGCAGCTTCGGAGCCACAGGGCTTAGAGACATTCAGTACTTC. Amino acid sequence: CASSFGATGLRDIQYF.

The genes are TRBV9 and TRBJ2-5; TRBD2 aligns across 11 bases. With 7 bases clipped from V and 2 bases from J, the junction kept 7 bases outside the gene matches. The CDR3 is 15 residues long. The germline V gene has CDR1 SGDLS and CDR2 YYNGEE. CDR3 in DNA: TGTGCCAGCGGTCTGGGGACTAGCGGACAAGAGACCCAGTACTTC. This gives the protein CASGLGTSGQETQYF.

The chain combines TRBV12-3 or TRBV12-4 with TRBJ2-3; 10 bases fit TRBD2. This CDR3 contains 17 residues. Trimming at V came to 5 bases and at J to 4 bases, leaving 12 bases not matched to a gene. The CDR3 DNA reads TGTGCCAGCAGTCTTATGCGTCTAGCGGGAGTGGCAGATACGCAGTATTTT. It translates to CASSLMRLAGVADTQYF.

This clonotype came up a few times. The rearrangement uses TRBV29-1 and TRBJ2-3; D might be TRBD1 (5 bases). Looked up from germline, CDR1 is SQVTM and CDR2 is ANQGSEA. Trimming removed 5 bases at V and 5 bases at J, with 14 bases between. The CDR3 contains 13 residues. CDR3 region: CSVPGNEIDTQYF. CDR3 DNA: TGCAGCGTTCCAGGGAACGAAATAGATACGCAGTATTTT.

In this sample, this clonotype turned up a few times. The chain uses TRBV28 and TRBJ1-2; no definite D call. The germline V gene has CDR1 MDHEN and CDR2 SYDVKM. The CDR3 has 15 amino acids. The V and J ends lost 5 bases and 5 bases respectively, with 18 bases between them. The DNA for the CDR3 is TGTGCCAGCAGTCCCCGAACGGGATCTGTTTATGGCTACACCTTC. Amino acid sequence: CASSPRTGSVYGYTF.

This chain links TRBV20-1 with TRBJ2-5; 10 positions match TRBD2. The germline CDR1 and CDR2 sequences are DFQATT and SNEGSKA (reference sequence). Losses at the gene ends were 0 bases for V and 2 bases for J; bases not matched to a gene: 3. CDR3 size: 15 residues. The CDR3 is CSARDRAGGQETQYF. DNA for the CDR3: TGCAGTGCTAGAGATCGAGCGGGAGGGCAAGAGACCCAGTACTTC.

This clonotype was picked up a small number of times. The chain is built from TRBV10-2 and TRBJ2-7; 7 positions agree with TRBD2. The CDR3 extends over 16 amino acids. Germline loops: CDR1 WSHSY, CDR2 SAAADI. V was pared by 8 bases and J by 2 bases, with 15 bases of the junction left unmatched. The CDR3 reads CASSTSAPSFPYEQYF. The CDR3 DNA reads TGCGCCAGCTCTACTAGCGCACCATCCTTTCCCTACGAGCAGTACTTC.

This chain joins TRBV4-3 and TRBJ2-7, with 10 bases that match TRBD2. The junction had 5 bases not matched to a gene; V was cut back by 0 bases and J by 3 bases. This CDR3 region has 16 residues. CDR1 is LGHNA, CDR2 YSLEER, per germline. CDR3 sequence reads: CASSQDHRTSGYEQYF. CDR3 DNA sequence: TGCGCCAGCAGCCAAGATCACAGGACTAGCGGCTACGAGCAGTACTTC.

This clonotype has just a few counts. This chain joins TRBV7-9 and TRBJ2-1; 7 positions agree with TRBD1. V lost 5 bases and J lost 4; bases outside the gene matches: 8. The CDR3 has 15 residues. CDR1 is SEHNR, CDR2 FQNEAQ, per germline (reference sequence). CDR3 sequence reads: CASSIWDSQYNEQFF. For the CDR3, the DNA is TGTGCCAGCAGCATTTGGGACAGCCAATACAATGAGCAGTTCTTC.

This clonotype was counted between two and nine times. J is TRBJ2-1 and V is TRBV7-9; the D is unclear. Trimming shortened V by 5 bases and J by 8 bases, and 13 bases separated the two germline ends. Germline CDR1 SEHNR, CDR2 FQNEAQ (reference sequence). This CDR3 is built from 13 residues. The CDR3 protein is CASSLPLTDEQFF. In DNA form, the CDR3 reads TGTGCCAGCAGCCTCCCCCTTACCGATGAGCAGTTCTTC.

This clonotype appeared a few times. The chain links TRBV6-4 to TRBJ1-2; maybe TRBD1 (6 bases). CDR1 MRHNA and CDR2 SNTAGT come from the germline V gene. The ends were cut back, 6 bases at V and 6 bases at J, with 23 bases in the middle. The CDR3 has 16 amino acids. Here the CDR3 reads CASSKTGSLQVDGYTF. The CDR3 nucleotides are TGTGCCAGCAGCAAGACAGGTTCTTTGCAGGTGGATGGCTACACCTTC.

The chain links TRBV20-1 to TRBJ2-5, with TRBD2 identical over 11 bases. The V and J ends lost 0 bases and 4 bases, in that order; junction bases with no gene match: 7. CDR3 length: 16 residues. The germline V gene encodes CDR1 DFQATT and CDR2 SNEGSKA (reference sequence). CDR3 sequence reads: CSARDTVAGGAETQYF. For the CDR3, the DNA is TGCAGTGCTAGAGATACCGTAGCGGGAGGGGCAGAGACCCAGTACTTC.